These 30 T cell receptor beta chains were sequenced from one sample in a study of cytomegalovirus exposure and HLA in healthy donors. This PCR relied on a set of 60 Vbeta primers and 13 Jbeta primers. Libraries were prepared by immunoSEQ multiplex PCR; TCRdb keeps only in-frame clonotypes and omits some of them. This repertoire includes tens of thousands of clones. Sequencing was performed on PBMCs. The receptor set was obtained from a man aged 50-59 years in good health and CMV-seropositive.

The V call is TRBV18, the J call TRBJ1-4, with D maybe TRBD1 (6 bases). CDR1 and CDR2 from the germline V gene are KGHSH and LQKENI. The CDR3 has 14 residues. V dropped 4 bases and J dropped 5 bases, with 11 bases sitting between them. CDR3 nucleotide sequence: TGTGCCAGCTCACTCCGGACAGCAAATGAAAAACTGTTTTTT. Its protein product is CASSLRTANEKLFF.

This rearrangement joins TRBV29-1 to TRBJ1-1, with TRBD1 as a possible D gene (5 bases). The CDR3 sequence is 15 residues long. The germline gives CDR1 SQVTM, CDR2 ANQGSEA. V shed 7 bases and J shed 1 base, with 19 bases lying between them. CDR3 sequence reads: CSALGADRKNTEAFF. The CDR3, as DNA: TGCAGCGCCCTTGGGGCTGATAGGAAGAACACTGAAGCTTTCTTT.

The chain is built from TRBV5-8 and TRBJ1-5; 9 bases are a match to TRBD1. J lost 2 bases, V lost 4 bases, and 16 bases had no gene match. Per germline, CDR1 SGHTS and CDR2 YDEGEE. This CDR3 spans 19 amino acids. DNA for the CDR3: TGTGCCAGCAGCGTCCTCCTAGGACAGGGGCATTTTGGCAATCAGCCCCAGCATTTT. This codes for CASSVLLGQGHFGNQPQHF.

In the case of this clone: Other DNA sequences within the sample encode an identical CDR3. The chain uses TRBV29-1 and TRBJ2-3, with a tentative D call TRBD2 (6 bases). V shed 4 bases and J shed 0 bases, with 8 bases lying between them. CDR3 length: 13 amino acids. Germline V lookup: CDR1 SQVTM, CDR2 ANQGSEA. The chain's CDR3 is CSVGSGSTDTQYF. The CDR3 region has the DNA TGCAGCGTTGGCAGCGGGAGCACAGATACGCAGTATTTT.

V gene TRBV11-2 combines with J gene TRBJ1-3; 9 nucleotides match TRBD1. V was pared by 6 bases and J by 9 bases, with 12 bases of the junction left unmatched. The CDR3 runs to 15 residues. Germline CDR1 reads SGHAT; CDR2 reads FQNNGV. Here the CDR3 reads CASSPGTGRVFTIYF. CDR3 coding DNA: TGTGCCAGCAGTCCCGGGACAGGGAGAGTTTTCACCATATATTTT.

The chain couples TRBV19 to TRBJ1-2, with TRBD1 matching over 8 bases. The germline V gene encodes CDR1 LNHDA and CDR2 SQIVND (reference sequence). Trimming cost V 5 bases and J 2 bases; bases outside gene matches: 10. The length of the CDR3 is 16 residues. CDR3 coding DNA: TGTGCCAGTAGTCTAATTGGACAGGGAGAGAACTATGGCTACACCTTC. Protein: CASSLIGQGENYGYTF.

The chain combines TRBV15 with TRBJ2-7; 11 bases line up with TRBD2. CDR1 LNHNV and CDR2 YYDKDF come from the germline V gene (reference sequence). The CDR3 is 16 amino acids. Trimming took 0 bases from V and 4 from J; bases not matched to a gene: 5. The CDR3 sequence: CATSRERSGRAYEQYF. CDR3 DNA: TGTGCCACCAGCAGAGAGCGTAGCGGGAGGGCGTACGAGCAGTACTTC.

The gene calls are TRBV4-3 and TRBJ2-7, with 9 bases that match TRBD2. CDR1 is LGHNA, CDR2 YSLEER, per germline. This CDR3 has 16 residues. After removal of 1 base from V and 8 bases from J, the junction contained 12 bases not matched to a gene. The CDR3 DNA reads TGCGCCAGCAGCCAAGTCGGGCTAGCGGGAAGGTACAAGCAGTACTTC. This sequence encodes CASSQVGLAGRYKQYF.

DNA of the CDR3: TGCAGCGTTGAAGGGGTCCCGAGGACCGGGGAGCTGTTTTTT. Translating it yields CSVEGVPRTGELFF. V usage is TRBV29-1 and J usage is TRBJ2-2; no definite D call. The CDR3 totals 14 residues. Per germline, CDR1 SQVTM and CDR2 ANQGSEA. V was cut by 1 base and J by 5 bases, with 11 bases left in between.

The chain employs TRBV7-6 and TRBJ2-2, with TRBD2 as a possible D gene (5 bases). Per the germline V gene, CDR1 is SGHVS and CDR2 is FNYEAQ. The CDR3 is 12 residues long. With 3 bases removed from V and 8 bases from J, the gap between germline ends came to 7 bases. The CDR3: CASSFSVGELFF. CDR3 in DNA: TGTGCCAGCAGCTTTAGCGTTGGGGAGCTGTTTTTT.

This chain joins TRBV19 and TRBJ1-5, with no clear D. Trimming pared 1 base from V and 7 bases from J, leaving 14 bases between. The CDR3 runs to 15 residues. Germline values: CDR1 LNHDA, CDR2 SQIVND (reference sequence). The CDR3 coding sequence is TGTGCCAGTAGTATAGCGCCAGGAATCGGCCAGCCCCAGCATTTT. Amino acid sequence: CASSIAPGIGQPQHF.

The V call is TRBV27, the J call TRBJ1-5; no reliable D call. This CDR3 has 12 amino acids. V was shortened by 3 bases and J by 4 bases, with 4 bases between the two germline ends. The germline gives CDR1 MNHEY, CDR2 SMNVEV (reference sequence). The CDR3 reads CASSFPNQPQHF. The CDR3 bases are TGTGCCAGCAGTTTTCCAAATCAGCCCCAGCATTTT.

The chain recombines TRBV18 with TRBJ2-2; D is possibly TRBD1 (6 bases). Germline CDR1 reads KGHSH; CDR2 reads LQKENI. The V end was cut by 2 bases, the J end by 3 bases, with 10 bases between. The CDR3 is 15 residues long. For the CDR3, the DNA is TGTGCCAGCTCACCAAATCCAGGGGACACCGGGGAGCTGTTTTTT. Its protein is CASSPNPGDTGELFF.

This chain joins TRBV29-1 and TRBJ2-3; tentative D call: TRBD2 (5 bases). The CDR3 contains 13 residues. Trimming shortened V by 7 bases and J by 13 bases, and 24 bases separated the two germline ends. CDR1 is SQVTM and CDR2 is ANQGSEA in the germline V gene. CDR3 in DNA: TGCAGCGCTCGCTCGGGGAGAGGCGCCGCGGAGTATTTT. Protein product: CSARSGRGAAEYF.

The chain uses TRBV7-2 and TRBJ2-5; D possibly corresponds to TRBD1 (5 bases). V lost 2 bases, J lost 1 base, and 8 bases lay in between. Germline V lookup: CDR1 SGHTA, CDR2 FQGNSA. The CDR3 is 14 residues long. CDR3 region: CASSLKTAQETQYF. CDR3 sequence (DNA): TGTGCCAGCAGCTTAAAGACAGCCCAAGAGACCCAGTACTTC. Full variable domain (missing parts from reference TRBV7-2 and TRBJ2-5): GAGVSQSPSNKVTEKGKDVELRCDPISGHTALYWYRQSLGQGLEFLIYFQGNSAPDKSGLPSDRFSAERTGGSVSTLTIQRTQQEDSAVYLCASSLKTAQETQYFGPGTRLLVL.

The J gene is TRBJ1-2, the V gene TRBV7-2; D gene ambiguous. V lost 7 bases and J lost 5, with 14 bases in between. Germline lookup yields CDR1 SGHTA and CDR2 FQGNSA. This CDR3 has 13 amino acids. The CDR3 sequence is CASTIKGGYGYTF. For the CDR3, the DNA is TGTGCCAGCACCATAAAGGGAGGATATGGCTACACCTTC. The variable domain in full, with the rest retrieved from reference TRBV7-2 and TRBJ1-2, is GAGVSQSPSNKVTEKGKDVELRCDPISGHTALYWYRQSLGQGLEFLIYFQGNSAPDKSGLPSDRFSAERTGGSVSTLTIQRTQQEDSAVYLCASTIKGGYGYTFGSGTRLTVV.

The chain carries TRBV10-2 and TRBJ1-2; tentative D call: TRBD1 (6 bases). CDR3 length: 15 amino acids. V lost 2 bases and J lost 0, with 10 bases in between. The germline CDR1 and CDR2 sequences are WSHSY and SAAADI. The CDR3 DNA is TGCGCCAGCAGTGAGACCCGGGACACTAACTATGGCTACACCTTC. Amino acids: CASSETRDTNYGYTF.

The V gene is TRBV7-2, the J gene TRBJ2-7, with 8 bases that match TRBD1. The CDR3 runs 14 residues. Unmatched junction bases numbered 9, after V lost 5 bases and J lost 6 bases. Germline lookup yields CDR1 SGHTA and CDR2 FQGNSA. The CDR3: CASSLWTGPGEQYF. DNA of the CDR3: TGTGCCAGCAGCCTATGGACAGGGCCAGGCGAGCAGTACTTC.

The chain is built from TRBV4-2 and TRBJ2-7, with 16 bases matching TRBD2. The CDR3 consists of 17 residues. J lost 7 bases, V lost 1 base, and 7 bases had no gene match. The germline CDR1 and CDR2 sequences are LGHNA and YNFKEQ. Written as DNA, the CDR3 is TGTGCCAGCAGCCAAGCGGGACTAGCGGGAGGGCCGGGGGAGCAGTACGTC. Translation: CASSQAGLAGGPGEQYV.

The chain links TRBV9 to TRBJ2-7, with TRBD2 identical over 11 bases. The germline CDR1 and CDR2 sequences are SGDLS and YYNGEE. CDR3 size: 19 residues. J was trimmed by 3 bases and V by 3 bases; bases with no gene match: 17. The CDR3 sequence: CASSGAMDPVLAGGYEQYF. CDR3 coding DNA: TGTGCCAGCAGCGGGGCCATGGACCCCGTCCTAGCGGGAGGCTACGAGCAGTACTTC.

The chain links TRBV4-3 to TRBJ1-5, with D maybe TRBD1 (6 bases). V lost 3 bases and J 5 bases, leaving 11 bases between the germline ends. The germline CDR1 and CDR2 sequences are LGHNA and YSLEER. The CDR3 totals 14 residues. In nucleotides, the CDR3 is TGCGCCAGCAGCCAGGAACAGGGTGATCAGCCCCAGCATTTT. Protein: CASSQEQGDQPQHF.

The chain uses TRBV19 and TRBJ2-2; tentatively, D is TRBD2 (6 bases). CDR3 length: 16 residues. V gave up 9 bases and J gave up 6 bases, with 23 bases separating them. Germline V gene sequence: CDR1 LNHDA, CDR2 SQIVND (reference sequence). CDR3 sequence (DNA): TGTGCCAGCCGCCCTTACCGGGAGTTTAGGGCCGGGGAGCTGTTTTTT. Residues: CASRPYREFRAGELFF.

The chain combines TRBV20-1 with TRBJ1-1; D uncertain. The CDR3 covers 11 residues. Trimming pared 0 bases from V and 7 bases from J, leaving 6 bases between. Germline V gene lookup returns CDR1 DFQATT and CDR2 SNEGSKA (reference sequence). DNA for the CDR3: TGCAGTGCTAGAGAGGGGAGTGAAGCTTTCTTT. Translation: CSAREGSEAFF.

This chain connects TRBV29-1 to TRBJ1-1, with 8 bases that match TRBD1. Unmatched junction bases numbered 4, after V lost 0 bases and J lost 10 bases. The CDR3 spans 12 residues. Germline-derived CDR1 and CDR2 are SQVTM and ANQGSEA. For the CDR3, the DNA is TGCAGCGTTGAAGAGGGAACAGGGGGAGCTTTCTTT. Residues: CSVEEGTGGAFF.

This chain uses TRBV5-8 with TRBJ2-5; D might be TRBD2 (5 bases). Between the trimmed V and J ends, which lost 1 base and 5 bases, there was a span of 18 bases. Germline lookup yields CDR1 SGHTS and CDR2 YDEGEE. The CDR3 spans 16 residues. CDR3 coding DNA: TGTGCCAGCAGCTTGTCGCAGCGGACGCGACGGGAGACCCAGTACTTC. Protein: CASSLSQRTRRETQYF.

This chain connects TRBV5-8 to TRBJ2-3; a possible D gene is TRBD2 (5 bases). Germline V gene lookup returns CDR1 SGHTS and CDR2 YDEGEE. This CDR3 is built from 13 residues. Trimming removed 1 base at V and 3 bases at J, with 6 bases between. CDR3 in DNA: TGTGCCAGCAGCTTGCGGGGAACAGATACGCAGTATTTT. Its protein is CASSLRGTDTQYF. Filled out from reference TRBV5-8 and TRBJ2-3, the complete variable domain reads EAGVTQSPTHLIKTRGQQATLRCSPISGHTSVYWYQQALGLGLQFLLWYDEGEERNRGNFPPRFSGRQFPNYSSELNVNALELEDSALYLCASSLRGTDTQYFGPGTRLTVL.

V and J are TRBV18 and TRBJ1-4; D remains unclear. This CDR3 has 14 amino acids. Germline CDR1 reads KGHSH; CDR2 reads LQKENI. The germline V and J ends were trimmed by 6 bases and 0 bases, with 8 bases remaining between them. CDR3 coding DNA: TGTGCCAGCTCGCGAGATCCAACTAATGAAAAACTGTTTTTT. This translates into CASSRDPTNEKLFF.

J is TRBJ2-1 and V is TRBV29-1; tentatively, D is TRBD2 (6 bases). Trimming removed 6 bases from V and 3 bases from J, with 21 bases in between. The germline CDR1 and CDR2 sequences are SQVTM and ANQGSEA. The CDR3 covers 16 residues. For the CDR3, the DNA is TGCAGCGTGGAGGGGATACGGGGCCTGAGCTACAATGAGCAGTTCTTC. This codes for CSVEGIRGLSYNEQFF.

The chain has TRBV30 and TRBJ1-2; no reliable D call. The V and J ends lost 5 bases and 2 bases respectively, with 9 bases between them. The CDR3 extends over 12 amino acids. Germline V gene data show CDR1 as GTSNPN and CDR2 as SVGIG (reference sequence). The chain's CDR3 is CAWSPRNYGYTF. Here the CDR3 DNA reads TGTGCCTGGTCCCCGAGGAACTATGGCTACACCTTC.

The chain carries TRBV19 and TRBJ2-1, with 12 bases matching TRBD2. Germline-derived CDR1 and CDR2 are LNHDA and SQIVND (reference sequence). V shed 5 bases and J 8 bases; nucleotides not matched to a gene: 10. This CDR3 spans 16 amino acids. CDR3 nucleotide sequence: TGTGCCAGTAGTCCCAAGACTAGCGGGAGAGCGGATGAGCAGTTCTTC. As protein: CASSPKTSGRADEQFF.